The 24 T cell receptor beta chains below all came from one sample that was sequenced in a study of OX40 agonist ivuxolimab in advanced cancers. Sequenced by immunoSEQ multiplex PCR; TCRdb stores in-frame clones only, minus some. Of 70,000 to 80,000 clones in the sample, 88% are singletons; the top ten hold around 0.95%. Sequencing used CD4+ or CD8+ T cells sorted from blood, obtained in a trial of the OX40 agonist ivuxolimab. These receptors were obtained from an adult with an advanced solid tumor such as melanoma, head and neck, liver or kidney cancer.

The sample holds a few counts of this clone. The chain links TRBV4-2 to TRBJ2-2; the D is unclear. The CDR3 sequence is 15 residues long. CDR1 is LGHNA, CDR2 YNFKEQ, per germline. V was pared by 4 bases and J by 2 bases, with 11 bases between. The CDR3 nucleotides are TGTGCCAGCAGCCTAAAGAGGTACAACACCGGGGAGCTGTTTTTT. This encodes CASSLKRYNTGELFF.

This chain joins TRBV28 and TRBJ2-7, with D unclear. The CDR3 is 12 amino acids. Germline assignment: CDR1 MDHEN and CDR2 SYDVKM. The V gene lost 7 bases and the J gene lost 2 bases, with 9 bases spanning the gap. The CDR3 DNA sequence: TGTGCCAGCACGGAAGGGACCTACGAGCAGTACTTC. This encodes CASTEGTYEQYF.

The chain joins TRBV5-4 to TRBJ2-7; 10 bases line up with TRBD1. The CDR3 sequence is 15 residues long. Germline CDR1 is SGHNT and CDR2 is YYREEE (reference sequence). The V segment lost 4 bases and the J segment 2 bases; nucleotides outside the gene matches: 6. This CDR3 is CASSPGQGGPYEQYF. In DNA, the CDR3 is TGTGCCAGCAGCCCAGGACAGGGGGGGCCCTACGAGCAGTACTTC. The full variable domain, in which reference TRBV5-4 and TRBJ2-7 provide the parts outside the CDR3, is ETGVTQSPTHLIKTRGQQVTLRCSSQSGHNTVSWYQQALGQGPQFIFQYYREEENGRGNFPPRFSGLQFPNYSSELNVNALELDDSALYLCASSPGQGGPYEQYFGPGTRLTVT.

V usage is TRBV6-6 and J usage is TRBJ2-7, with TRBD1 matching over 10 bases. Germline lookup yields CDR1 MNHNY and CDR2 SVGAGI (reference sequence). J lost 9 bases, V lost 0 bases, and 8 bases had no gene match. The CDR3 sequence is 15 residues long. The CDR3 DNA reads TGTGCCAGCAGTTACTCTGGACAGGGGGGAGTCGGGCAGTACTTC. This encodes CASSYSGQGGVGQYF.

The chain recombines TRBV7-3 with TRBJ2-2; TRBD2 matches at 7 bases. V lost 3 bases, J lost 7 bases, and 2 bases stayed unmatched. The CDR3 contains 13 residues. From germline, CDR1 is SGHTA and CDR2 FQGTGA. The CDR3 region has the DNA TGTGCCAGCAGCTTGGGGGAGGGCGGGGAGCTGTTTTTT. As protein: CASSLGEGGELFF.

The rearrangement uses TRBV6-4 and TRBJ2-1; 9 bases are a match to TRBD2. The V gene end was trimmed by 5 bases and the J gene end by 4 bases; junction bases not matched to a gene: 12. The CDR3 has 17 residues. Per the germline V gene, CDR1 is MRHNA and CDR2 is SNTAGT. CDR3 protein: CASSTTFSGSSYNEQFF. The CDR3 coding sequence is TGTGCCAGCAGTACTACGTTTAGCGGGAGCTCTTACAATGAGCAGTTCTTC.

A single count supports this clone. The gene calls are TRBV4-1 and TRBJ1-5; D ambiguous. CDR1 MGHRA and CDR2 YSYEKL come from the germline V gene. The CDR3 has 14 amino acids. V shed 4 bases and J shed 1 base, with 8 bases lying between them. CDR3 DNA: TGCGCCAGCAGCCTTTACCGCAGCAATCAGCCCCAGCATTTT. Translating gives CASSLYRSNQPQHF.

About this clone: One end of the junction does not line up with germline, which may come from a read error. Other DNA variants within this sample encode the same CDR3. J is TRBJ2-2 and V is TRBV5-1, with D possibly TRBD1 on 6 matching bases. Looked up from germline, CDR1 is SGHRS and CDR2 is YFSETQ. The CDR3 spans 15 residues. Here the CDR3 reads CASSLLLGGTGELFF. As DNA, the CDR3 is TGTGCCAGCAGCTTGCTGCTAGGGGGCACCGGGGAGCTGTTTTTT.

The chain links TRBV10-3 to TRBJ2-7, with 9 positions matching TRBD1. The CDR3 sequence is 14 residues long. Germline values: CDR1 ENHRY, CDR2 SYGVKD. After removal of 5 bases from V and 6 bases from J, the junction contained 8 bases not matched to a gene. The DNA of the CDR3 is TGTGCCATCAGTCCCCGGGGACAGGGTGGCGAGCAGTACTTC. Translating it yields CAISPRGQGGEQYF.

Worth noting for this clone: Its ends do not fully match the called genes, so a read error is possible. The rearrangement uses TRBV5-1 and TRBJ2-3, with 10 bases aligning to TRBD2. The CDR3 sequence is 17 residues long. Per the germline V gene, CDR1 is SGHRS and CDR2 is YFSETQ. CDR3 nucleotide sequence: TGCGCCAGCAGAGAGCTAGCGGGAGCATGGGTCACAGATACGCGGTATTTT. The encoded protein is CASRELAGAWVTDTRYF.

CDR3 DNA: TGCGCCAGCAGCGAGAAGGAAGAGGCAGGGGTCGGGGAGCTGTTTTTT. Translation: CASSEKEEAGVGELFF. The chain links TRBV5-1 to TRBJ2-2; maybe TRBD1 (6 bases). Germline CDR1 and CDR2: SGHRS and YFSETQ. V lost 4 bases and J lost 7, with 20 bases in between. The CDR3 covers 16 residues.

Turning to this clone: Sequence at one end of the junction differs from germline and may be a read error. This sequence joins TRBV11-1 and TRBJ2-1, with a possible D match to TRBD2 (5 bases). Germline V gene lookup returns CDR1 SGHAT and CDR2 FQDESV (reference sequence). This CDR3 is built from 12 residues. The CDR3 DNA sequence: TGTACCAGCAGCTCCGAGGGATTTGGGCAGTTCTTC. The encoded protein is CTSSSEGFGQFF.

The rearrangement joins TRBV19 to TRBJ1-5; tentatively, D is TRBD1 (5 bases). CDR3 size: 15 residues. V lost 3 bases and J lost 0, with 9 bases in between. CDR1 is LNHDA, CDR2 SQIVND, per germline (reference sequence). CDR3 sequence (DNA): TGTGCCAGTAGTATGGCCGGACATAGCAATCAGCCCCAGCATTTT. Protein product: CASSMAGHSNQPQHF.

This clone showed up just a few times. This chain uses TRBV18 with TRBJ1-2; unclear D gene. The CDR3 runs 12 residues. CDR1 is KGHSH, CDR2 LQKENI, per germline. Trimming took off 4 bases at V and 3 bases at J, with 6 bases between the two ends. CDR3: CASSRDYYGYTF. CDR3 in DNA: TGTGCCAGCTCACGAGACTACTATGGCTACACCTTC.

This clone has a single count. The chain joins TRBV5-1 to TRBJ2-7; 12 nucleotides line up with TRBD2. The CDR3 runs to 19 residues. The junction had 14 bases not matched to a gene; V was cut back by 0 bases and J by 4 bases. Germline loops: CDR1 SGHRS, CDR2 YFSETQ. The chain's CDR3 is CASSLAVASGRANSYEQYF. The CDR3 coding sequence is TGCGCCAGCAGCTTGGCCGTGGCTAGCGGGAGGGCCAACTCGTACGAGCAGTACTTC.

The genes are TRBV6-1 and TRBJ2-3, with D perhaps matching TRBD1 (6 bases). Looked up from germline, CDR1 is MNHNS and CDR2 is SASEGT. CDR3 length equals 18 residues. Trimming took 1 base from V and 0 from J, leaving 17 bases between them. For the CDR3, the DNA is TGTGCCAGCAGTGAAGAAAAGGTGACAGGTTCTAGCACAGATACGCAGTATTTT. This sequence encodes CASSEEKVTGSSTDTQYF.

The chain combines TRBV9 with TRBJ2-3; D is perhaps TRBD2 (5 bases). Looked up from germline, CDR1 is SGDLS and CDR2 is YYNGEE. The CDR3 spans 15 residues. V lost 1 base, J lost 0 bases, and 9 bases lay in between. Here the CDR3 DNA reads TGTGCCAGCAGCGTAAAGGCGGGCAGCACAGATACGCAGTATTTT. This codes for CASSVKAGSTDTQYF.

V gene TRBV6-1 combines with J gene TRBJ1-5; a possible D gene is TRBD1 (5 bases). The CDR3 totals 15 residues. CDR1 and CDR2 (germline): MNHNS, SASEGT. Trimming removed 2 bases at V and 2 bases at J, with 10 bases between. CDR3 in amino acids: CASSEFQGGNQPQHF. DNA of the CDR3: TGTGCCAGCAGTGAATTCCAGGGCGGCAATCAGCCCCAGCATTTT.

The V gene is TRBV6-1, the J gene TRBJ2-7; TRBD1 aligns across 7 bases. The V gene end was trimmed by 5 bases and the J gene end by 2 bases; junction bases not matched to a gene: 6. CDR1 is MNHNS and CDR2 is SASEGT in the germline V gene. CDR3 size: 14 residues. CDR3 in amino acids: CASSFIGTAYEQYF. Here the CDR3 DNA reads TGTGCCAGCAGTTTCATCGGGACAGCCTACGAGCAGTACTTC.

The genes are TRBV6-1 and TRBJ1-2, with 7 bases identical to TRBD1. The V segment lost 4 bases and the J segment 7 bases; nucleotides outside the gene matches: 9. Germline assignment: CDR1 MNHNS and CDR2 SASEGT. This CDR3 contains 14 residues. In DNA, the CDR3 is TGTGCCAGCAGTGTCGGACAGGAGAAACGTGGCTACACCTTC. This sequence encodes CASSVGQEKRGYTF.

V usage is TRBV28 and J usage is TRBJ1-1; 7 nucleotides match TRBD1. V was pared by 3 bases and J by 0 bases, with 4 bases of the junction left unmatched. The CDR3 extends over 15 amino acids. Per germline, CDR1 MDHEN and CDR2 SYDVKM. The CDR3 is CASSFTGDLNTEAFF. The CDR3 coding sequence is TGTGCCAGCAGTTTCACAGGGGACCTGAACACTGAAGCTTTCTTT.

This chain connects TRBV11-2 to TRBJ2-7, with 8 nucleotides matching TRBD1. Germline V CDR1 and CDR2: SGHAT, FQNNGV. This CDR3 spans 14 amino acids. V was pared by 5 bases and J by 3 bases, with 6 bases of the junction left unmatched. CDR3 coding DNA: TGTGCCAGCAGCCTCACCGACAGGGGCTACGAGCAGTACTTC. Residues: CASSLTDRGYEQYF. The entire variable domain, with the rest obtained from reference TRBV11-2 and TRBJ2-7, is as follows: EAGVAQSPRYKIIEKRQSVAFWCNPISGHATLYWYQQILGQGPKLLIQFQNNGVVDDSQLPKDRFSAERLKGVDSTLKIQPAKLEDSAVYLCASSLTDRGYEQYFGPGTRLTVT.

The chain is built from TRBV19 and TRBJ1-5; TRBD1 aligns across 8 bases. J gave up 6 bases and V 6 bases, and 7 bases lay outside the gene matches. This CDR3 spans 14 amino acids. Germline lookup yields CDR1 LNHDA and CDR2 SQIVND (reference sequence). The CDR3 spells CASSRQGALQPQHF. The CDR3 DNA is TGTGCCAGTAGCCGTCAGGGGGCCCTTCAGCCCCAGCATTTT.

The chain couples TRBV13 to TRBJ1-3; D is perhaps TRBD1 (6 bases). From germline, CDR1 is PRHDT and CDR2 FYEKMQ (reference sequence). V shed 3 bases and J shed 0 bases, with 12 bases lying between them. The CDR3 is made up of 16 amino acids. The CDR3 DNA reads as TGTGCCAGCAGCTTCAACAGGGATCTCTCTGGAAACACCATATATTTT. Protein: CASSFNRDLSGNTIYF.